This entry describes one T cell receptor beta chain. The target antigen is unknown. The data originate from a study of T-cell reconstitution after alpha-beta-depleted transplantation in children. General study results and limits: From surviving recipient T cells and thymic progenitors came the high day-60 TCRbeta diversity observed in some patients. The study reportedly traced alpha-beta T cells about two months after transplant to several hundred expanded graft clones. T-cell numbers and diversity one year post-transplant derived largely from freshly generated T cells.

Unique molecular identifiers were used in preparing the TCRbeta library. In TCRdb, the PCR reads were re-called with MiXCR into one record per CDR3 protein. The sample contains about 580,000 distinct CDR3 sequences, 25% to 30% of which appear only once. CDR1 ENHRY and CDR2 SYGVKD come from the germline V gene. This CDR3 region has 14 residues. V dropped 2 bases and J dropped 7 bases, with 9 bases sitting between them. V usage is TRBV10-3 and J usage is TRBJ1-6, with D possibly TRBD1 on 5 matching bases. Sequencing used PBMCs, obtained before TCRalphabeta/CD19-depleted stem cell transplant. The receptor was derived from a boy in the first two years of life with Wiskott-Aldrich syndrome, due to receive a stem cell transplant. The CDR3 spells CAISEGDGNSPLHF. CDR3 sequence (DNA): TGTGCCATCAGTGAGGGGGACGGAAATTCACCCCTCCACTTT.